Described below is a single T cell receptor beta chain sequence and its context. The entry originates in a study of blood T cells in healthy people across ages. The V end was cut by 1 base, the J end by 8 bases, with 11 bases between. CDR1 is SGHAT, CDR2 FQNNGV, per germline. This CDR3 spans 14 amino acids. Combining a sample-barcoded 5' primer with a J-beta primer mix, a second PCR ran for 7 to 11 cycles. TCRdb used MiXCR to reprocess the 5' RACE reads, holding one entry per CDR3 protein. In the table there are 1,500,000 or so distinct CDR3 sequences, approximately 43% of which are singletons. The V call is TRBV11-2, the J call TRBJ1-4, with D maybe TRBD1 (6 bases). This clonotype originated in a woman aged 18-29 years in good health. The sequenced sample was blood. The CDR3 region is CASSLVRGKEKLFF. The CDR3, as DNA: TGTGCCAGCAGCTTAGTCAGGGGAAAGGAAAAACTGTTTTTT. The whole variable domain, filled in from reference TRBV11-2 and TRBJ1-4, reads EAGVAQSPRYKIIEKRQSVAFWCNPISGHATLYWYQQILGQGPKLLIQFQNNGVVDDSQLPKDRFSAERLKGVDSTLKIQPAKLEDSAVYLCASSLVRGKEKLFFGSGTQLSVL.